This T cell receptor beta chain was observed in a study of blood T cell repertoires in COVID-19. The participants were between about 18 and 95 years old and came from 24 US areas. V shed 8 bases and J shed 4 bases, with 11 bases lying between them. This CDR3 spans 12 amino acids. Germline V gives CDR1 SNHLY, CDR2 FYNNEI. Assay used: immunoSEQ multiplex PCR; TCRdb lists only in-frame clones, some missing. The repertoire holds about 400,000 clones, with 88% as singletons. V and J are TRBV2 and TRBJ1-1; D may be TRBD1 (6 bases). Sequenced input: PBMCs or T cells enriched from blood (not recorded which). The TCR originated in a woman between 35 and 50 years old with acute COVID-19. Here the CDR3 reads CASWTVGTEAFF. CDR3 in DNA: TGTGCCAGCTGGACAGTGGGCACTGAAGCTTTCTTT.